These 11 T cell receptor beta chains share one sample of origin, sequenced in a study of blood T cell repertoires in COVID-19 (dated by TCRdb to 2018 to 2021). Receptor amplification or capture employed the immunoSEQ multiplex PCR assay. The table was pulled from immuneACCESS by TCRdb, which kept in-frame rearrangements only. Such tables lose some clones; where checked, under half of the loss comes from unresolved V genes, and the rest has no known cause. The sample data list over 100,000 clones, and 70% to 80% of these were observed just once. The top ten hold approximately 4% of the sample. The source material was peripheral blood. The receptors come from a woman aged 80 or older with acute or convalescent COVID-19.

V usage is TRBV19 and J usage is TRBJ1-5; 8 nucleotides match TRBD1. Per germline, CDR1 LNHDA and CDR2 SQIVND (reference sequence). CDR3 length: 16 amino acids. Trimming at V came to 0 bases and at J to 5 bases, leaving 6 bases not matched to a gene. CDR3 region: CASSIDDRGGYQPQHF. The CDR3, as DNA: TGTGCCAGTAGTATAGATGACAGGGGAGGGTATCAGCCCCAGCATTTT.

V and J are TRBV4-2 and TRBJ2-3; D is perhaps TRBD2 (5 bases). V was cut by 0 bases and J by 8 bases, with 24 bases left in between. CDR1 is LGHNA, CDR2 YNFKEQ, per germline. This CDR3 is 18 amino acids long. The CDR3 region is CASSQDKGSMRAKSTQYF. The CDR3, as DNA: TGTGCCAGCAGCCAAGATAAAGGCTCCATGAGGGCCAAAAGTACGCAGTATTTT.

This rearrangement joins TRBV12-5 to TRBJ2-3, with D uncertain. From germline, CDR1 is LGHNT and CDR2 FRNRAP. Trimming cost V 0 bases and J 5 bases, with 6 bases left between them. There are 13 residues in the CDR3. The DNA for the CDR3 is TGTGCTAGTGGTTTGGTCGGCGGAGATACGCAGTATTTT. Translated, it gives CASGLVGGDTQYF.

The chain uses TRBV28 and TRBJ2-1; 9 bases align to TRBD2. Germline-derived CDR1 and CDR2 are MDHEN and SYDVKM. The CDR3 loop spans 17 amino acids. After removal of 5 bases from V and 15 bases from J, the junction contained 23 bases not matched to a gene. The CDR3: CASSPDDVRRLAGPAFF. In DNA, the CDR3 is TGTGCCAGCAGTCCGGATGACGTTAGGAGGCTAGCGGGACCCGCGTTCTTC.

The chain carries TRBV19 and TRBJ1-1; the match to TRBD1 covers 7 bases. This CDR3 spans 15 amino acids. Germline assignment: CDR1 LNHDA and CDR2 SQIVND (reference sequence). V shed 3 bases and J 6 bases; nucleotides not matched to a gene: 10. CDR3 sequence (DNA): TGTGCCAGTAGTATCGTCAGGGAAAGGGGGCCTGAAGCTTTCTTT. Its protein product is CASSIVRERGPEAFF.

The rearrangement links TRBV18 to TRBJ1-3; D gene unclear. The CDR3 contains 15 residues. Germline V gene sequence: CDR1 KGHSH, CDR2 LQKENI. With 5 bases removed from V and 4 bases from J, the gap between germline ends came to 15 bases. The CDR3 bases are TGTGCCAGCTCAACGACATCCGGGGAAGGAAACACCATATATTTT. Amino acid sequence: CASSTTSGEGNTIYF. The full variable domain, completed using reference TRBV18 and TRBJ1-3, is NAGVMQNPRHLVRRRGQEARLRCSPMKGHSHVYWYRQLPEEGLKFMVYLQKENIIDESGMPKERFSAEFPKEGPSILRIQQVVRGDSAAYFCASSTTSGEGNTIYFGEGSWLTVV.

The chain employs TRBV7-9 and TRBJ1-1; the D gene is possibly TRBD1 (6 bases). V lost 3 bases and J lost 8, with 13 bases in between. Germline CDR1 is SEHNR and CDR2 is FQNEAQ (reference sequence). This CDR3 is 13 amino acids long. The CDR3 here is CASSFAGEGEAFF. The DNA for the CDR3 is TGTGCCAGCAGCTTCGCAGGGGAAGGGGAAGCTTTCTTT.

The V and J genes are TRBV9 and TRBJ1-1, with 8 bases matching TRBD1. The CDR3 loop spans 15 amino acids. The trim removed 3 bases at V and 0 bases at J, leaving 4 bases unmatched. Germline V lookup: CDR1 SGDLS, CDR2 YYNGEE. CDR3 DNA: TGTGCCAGCAGCGATGGGACAGGCATGAACACTGAAGCTTTCTTT. It codes for CASSDGTGMNTEAFF.

The chain carries TRBV9 and TRBJ2-1; D might be TRBD2 (5 bases). Germline CDR1 reads SGDLS; CDR2 reads YYNGEE. Trimming removed 4 bases from V and 4 bases from J, with 15 bases in between. This CDR3 has 15 amino acids. CDR3: CASSPLGGAYNEQFF. In DNA form, the CDR3 reads TGTGCCAGCAGCCCCCTAGGAGGAGCTTACAATGAGCAGTTCTTC.

The CDR3: CASSQTPGPYGYTF. CDR3 sequence (DNA): TGTGCCAGCAGCCAGACCCCAGGGCCCTATGGCTACACCTTC. The J gene is TRBJ1-2, the V gene TRBV4-2; possibly TRBD1 for D (5 bases). Trimming left V 3 bases short and J 4 bases short, with 12 bases between. CDR1 is LGHNA, CDR2 YNFKEQ, per germline. This CDR3 has 14 amino acids.

This clone was detected only once. The chain has TRBV9 and TRBJ2-2; D might be TRBD2 (5 bases). Germline CDR1 is SGDLS and CDR2 is YYNGEE. Trimming removed 0 bases at V and 7 bases at J, with 10 bases between. The CDR3 totals 14 residues. CDR3 bases: TGTGCCAGCAGCGTAGGAATCCGGGACGGGGAGCTGTTTTTT. Translation: CASSVGIRDGELFF.